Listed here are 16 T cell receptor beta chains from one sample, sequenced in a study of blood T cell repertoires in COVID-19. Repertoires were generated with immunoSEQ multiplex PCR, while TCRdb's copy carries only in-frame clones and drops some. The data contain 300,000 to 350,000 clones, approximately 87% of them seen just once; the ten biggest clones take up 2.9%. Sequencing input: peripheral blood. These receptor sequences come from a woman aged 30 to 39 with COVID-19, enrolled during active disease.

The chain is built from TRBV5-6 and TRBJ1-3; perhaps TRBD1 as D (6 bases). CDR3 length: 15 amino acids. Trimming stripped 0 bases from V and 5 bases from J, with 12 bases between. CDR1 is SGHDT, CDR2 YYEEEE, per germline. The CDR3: CASSLAGTGRNTIYF. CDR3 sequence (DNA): TGTGCCAGCAGCTTGGCCGGAACAGGGAGAAACACCATATATTTT.

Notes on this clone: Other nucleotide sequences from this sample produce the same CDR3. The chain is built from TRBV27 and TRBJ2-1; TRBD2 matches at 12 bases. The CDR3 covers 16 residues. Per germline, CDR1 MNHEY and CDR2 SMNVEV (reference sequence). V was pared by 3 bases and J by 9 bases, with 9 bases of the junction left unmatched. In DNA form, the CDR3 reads TGTGCCAGCAGTTTGCTCCTAGCGGGAGGGCCCGGTGAGCAGTTCTTC. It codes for CASSLLLAGGPGEQFF.

The CDR3, as DNA: TGTGCCAGCACAGGGGGATTGATTGGCTACACCTTC. Its translation: CASTGGLIGYTF. V is TRBV28 and J is TRBJ1-2; 7 nucleotides line up with TRBD1. CDR1 is MDHEN and CDR2 is SYDVKM in the germline V gene. J was trimmed by 7 bases and V by 7 bases; bases with no gene match: 6. The CDR3 consists of 12 residues.

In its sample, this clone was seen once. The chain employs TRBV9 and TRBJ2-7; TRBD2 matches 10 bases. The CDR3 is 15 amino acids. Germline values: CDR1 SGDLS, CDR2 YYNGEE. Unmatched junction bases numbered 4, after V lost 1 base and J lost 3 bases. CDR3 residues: CASSVLGTSDYEQYF. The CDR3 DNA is TGTGCCAGCAGCGTACTCGGGACTAGCGACTACGAGCAGTACTTC. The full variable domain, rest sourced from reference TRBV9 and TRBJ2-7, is DSGVTQTPKHLITATGQRVTLRCSPRSGDLSVYWYQQSLDQGLQFLIQYYNGEERAKGNILERFSAQQFPDLHSELNLSSLELGDSALYFCASSVLGTSDYEQYFGPGTRLTVT.

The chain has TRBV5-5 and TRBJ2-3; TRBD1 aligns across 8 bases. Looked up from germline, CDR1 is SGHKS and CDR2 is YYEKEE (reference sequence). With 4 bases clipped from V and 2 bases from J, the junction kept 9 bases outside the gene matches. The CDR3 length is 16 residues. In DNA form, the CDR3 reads TGTGCCAGCAGCCCCCTAGGACAGGGCCACACAGATACGCAGTATTTT. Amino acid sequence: CASSPLGQGHTDTQYF.

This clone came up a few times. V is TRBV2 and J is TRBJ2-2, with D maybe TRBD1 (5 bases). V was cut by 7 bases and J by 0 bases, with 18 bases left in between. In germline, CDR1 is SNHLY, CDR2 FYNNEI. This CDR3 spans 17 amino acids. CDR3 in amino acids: CASTDLLDNANTGELFF. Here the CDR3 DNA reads TGTGCCAGCACAGATTTGTTGGACAACGCGAACACCGGGGAGCTGTTTTTT. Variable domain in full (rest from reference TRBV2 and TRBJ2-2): EPEVTQTPSHQVTQMGQEVILRCVPISNHLYFYWYRQILGQKVEFLVSFYNNEISEKSEIFDDQFSVERPDGSNFTLKIRSTKLEDSAMYFCASTDLLDNANTGELFFGEGSRLTVL.

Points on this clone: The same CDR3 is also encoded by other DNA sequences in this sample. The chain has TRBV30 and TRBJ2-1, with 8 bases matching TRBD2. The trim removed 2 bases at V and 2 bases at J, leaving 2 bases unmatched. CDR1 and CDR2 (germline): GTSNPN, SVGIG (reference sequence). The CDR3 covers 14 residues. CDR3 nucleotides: TGTGCCTGGAGTAGCGGGAGCGCCTACAATGAGCAGTTCTTC. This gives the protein CAWSSGSAYNEQFF.

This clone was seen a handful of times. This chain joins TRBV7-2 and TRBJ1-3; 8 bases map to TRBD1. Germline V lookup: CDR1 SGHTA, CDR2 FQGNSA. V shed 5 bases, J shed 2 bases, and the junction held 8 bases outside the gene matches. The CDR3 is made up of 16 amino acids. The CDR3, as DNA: TGTGCCAGCAGCCTAAGGACAGGGACGACTGGAAACACCATATATTTT. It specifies CASSLRTGTTGNTIYF.

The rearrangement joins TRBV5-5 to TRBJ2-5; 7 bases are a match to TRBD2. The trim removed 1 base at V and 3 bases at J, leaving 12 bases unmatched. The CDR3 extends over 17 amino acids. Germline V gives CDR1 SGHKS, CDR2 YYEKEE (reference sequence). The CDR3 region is CASSLILGLLAEETQYF. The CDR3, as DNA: TGTGCCAGCAGCTTGATCCTCGGCCTCCTAGCGGAAGAGACCCAGTACTTC.

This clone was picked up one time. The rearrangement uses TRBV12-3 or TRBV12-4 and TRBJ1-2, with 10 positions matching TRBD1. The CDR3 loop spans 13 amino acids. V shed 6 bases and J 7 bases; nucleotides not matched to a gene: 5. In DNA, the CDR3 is TGTGCCAGCAGGCCGGGACAGGGGCCTGGCTACACCTTC. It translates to CASRPGQGPGYTF.

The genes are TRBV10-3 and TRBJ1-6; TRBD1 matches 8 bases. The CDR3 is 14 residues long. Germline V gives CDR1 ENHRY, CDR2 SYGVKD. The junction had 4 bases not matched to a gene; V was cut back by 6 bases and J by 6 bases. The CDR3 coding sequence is TGTGCCATCAGACCGGGACAGGTTAATTCACCCCTCCACTTT. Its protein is CAIRPGQVNSPLHF.

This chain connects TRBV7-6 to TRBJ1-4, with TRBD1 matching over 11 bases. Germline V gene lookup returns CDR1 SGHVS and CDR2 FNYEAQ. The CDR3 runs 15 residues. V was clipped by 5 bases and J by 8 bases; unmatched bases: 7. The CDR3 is CASSTGQGAGEKLFF. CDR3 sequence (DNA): TGTGCCAGCAGCACCGGACAGGGGGCGGGAGAAAAACTGTTTTTT.

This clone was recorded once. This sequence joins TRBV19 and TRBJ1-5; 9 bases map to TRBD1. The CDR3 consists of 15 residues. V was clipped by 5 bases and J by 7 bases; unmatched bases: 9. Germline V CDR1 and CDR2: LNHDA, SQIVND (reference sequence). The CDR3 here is CASSPGDRAVQPQHF. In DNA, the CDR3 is TGTGCCAGTAGTCCGGGGGACAGGGCAGTGCAGCCCCAGCATTTT.

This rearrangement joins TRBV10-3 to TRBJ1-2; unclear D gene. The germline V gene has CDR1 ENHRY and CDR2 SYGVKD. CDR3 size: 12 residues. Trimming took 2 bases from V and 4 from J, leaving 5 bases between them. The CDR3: CAISEGSYGYTF. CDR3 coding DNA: TGTGCCATCAGTGAGGGCAGCTATGGCTACACCTTC.

CDR3 nucleotide sequence: TGTGCCAGCAGCGCCCGTAGCGGGAGAGAGACCCAGTACTTC. It codes for CASSARSGRETQYF. The gene calls are TRBV4-2 and TRBJ2-5, with 9 nucleotides matching TRBD2. The ends lost 5 bases at V and 4 bases at J; junction bases unmatched: 5. Germline V gives CDR1 LGHNA, CDR2 YNFKEQ. The CDR3 spans 14 residues.

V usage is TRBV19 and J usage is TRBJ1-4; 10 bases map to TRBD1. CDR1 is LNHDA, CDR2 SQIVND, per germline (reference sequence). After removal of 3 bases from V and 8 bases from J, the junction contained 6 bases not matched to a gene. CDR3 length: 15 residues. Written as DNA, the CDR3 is TGTGCCAGTAGTATTGGGACAGGGGCCAGCGAAAAACTGTTTTTT. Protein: CASSIGTGASEKLFF.